A single sample is the source of the 25 T cell receptor beta chains below, sequenced in a study of T-cell reconstitution after alpha-beta-depleted transplantation in children (dated by TCRdb to 2016 to 2018). To prepare the library, PCR was applied. The sequencer listed for this sample is Illumina HiSeq 2500. To normalize quantification of the TCRbeta repertoire, the TCR libraries were built with molecular barcoding that relied on unique molecular identifiers. TCRdb reprocessing: public reads trimmed at Q25 with fastp, clones called with MiXCR, in-frame beta chains kept. Every entry covers one CDR3 protein and lists the most common genes and DNA from its rows. The sample table shows about 500,000 distinct CDR3 sequences, and approximately 10% are seen once. The ten largest clones capture 11% to 15% of the sample. Read against the paper, the sample's treatment or condition label means: allogeneic hematopoietic cell transplantation with graft depleted of TCRalphabeta T cells and CD19 B cells.

This sample comprised PBMCs, mostly from graft donor cells, obtained 180 days after TCRalphabeta/CD19-depleted stem cell transplant. Every receptor here comes from a female patient aged 2-9 years who had a stem cell transplant for aplastic anemia, so the T cells may come from the graft donor.

This clonotype was seen more than once but under ten times. The chain is built from TRBV20-1 and TRBJ2-7; no clear D gene. CDR3 size: 11 residues. CDR1 is DFQATT and CDR2 is SNEGSKA in the germline V gene (reference sequence). CDR3 coding DNA: TGCAGGGCGGATTCTGCCTACGAGCAGTACTTC. This translates into CRADSAYEQYF.

The chain employs TRBV5-1 and TRBJ2-2; D unclear. With 1 base removed from V and 1 base from J, the gap between germline ends came to 11 bases. Per the germline V gene, CDR1 is SGHRS and CDR2 is YFSETQ. This CDR3 spans 16 amino acids. The CDR3 bases are TGCGCCAGCAGCTTGCTTACTACCATGAACACCGGGGAGCTGTTTTTT. It translates to CASSLLTTMNTGELFF.

The chain uses TRBV7-2 and TRBJ2-1; 10 bases match TRBD2. CDR3 size: 15 residues. Per the germline V gene, CDR1 is SGHTA and CDR2 is FQGNSA. The V segment lost 1 base and the J segment 12 bases; nucleotides outside the gene matches: 9. The CDR3 bases are TGTGCCAGCAGCTTAGGTGGGCTAGCGGGAGTAGGGCAGTTCTTC. Translation gives CASSLGGLAGVGQFF.

This clonotype was seen more than once but under ten times. The chain links TRBV20-1 to TRBJ2-7; possible D gene TRBD2, 5 bases. The CDR3 extends over 12 amino acids. V gave up 7 bases and J gave up 3 bases, with 13 bases separating them. Germline V CDR1 and CDR2: DFQATT, SNEGSKA (reference sequence). CDR3 in amino acids: CSVPGSGYEQYV. The CDR3 DNA is TGCAGTGTCCCTGGGAGCGGCTACGAGCAGTACGTC.

DNA for the CDR3: TGTGCCATCAGTTGGGACGGGAGCTCCTACGAGCAGTACTTC. This gives the protein CAISWDGSSYEQYF. This chain uses TRBV10-3 with TRBJ2-7, with a weak D call TRBD2 (6 bases). CDR3 length: 14 residues. Per germline, CDR1 ENHRY and CDR2 SYGVKD. V dropped 5 bases and J dropped 0 bases, with 11 bases sitting between them.

There are many counts of this clonotype. CDR3 coding DNA: TGCAGCGGTGCCGGGACAGGGAGGCAAGAGACCCAGTACTTC. Translated, it gives CSGAGTGRQETQYF. This chain links TRBV29-1 with TRBJ2-5; TRBD1 agrees at 9 bases. The CDR3 length is 14 residues. In germline, CDR1 is SQVTM, CDR2 ANQGSEA. The V and J ends lost 7 bases and 2 bases, in that order; junction bases with no gene match: 8.

This clonotype was detected a few times. J is TRBJ2-3 and V is TRBV27; D unclear. The V gene's germline CDR1 is MNHEY and CDR2 SMNVEV (reference sequence). Trimming removed 6 bases from V and 0 bases from J, with 13 bases in between. The CDR3 is made up of 15 amino acids. The CDR3 DNA sequence: TGTGCCAGCAGCCTGGGTTCTAGTAGCACAGATACGCAGTATTTT. The encoded protein is CASSLGSSSTDTQYF.

The chain couples TRBV27 to TRBJ2-1; 10 bases line up with TRBD2. The CDR3 spans 19 residues. Trimming cost V 6 bases and J 0 bases; bases outside gene matches: 14. Germline assignment: CDR1 MNHEY and CDR2 SMNVEV (reference sequence). The CDR3 DNA is TGTGCCAGCAGAGCCCTCGGACTAGCGGTGCCCGACTCCTACAATGAGCAGTTCTTC. Amino acids: CASRALGLAVPDSYNEQFF.

This rearrangement joins TRBV30 to TRBJ2-7, with TRBD1 matching over 8 bases. Trimming took 2 bases from V and 3 from J; bases not matched to a gene: 6. Germline V gene data show CDR1 as GTSNPN and CDR2 as SVGIG (reference sequence). The CDR3 runs to 14 residues. The CDR3 nucleotides read TGTGCCTGGAGTCTACAGACAGGGGTCTACGAGCAGTACTTC. This codes for CAWSLQTGVYEQYF.

The V and J genes are TRBV29-1 and TRBJ2-1; 9 bases agree with TRBD2. Trimming at V came to 5 bases and at J to 4 bases, leaving 15 bases not matched to a gene. The CDR3 has 17 residues. Germline V gives CDR1 SQVTM, CDR2 ANQGSEA. The CDR3 sequence: CSVRAGGSRDRYNEQFF. In nucleotides, the CDR3 is TGCAGCGTTCGGGCGGGAGGGAGCCGCGATCGGTACAATGAGCAGTTCTTC.

The chain links TRBV18 to TRBJ2-5, with 7 bases matching TRBD2. The trim removed 3 bases at V and 2 bases at J, leaving 12 bases unmatched. The germline V gene has CDR1 KGHSH and CDR2 LQKENI. The CDR3 totals 17 residues. CDR3 region: CASSPLGLADLQETQYF. The CDR3 DNA reads TGTGCCAGCTCACCTCTGGGGCTAGCGGATTTACAAGAGACCCAGTACTTC.

The chain couples TRBV7-9 to TRBJ1-4; D not resolved. Germline loops: CDR1 SEHNR, CDR2 FQNEAQ (reference sequence). CDR3 length: 11 amino acids. Trimming removed 5 bases at V and 10 bases at J, with 8 bases between. Here the CDR3 DNA reads TGTGCCAGCAGCGATACCGGAAAACTGTTTTTT. This codes for CASSDTGKLFF.

This clonotype was counted a few times. V is TRBV5-1 and J is TRBJ1-2; TRBD1 matches at 11 bases. CDR1 is SGHRS and CDR2 is YFSETQ in the germline V gene. The CDR3 runs to 17 residues. V was clipped by 4 bases and J by 5 bases; unmatched bases: 13. This chain's CDR3 is CASSANHRDRGSYGYTF. CDR3 coding DNA: TGCGCCAGCAGCGCCAACCACCGGGACAGGGGGTCTTATGGCTACACCTTC.

This clonotype appeared a few times. The chain joins TRBV5-5 to TRBJ1-6; D uncertain. Germline CDR1 SGHKS, CDR2 YYEKEE (reference sequence). Trimming stripped 0 bases from V and 5 bases from J, with 18 bases between. The CDR3 extends over 18 amino acids. CDR3 residues: CASSLADAVAQNNSPLHF. The CDR3 nucleotides read TGTGCCAGCAGCTTGGCCGATGCGGTTGCCCAGAATAATTCACCCCTCCACTTT.

There are many counts of this clonotype. The chain recombines TRBV11-3 with TRBJ2-2; D may match TRBD1 or TRBD2 (6 bases each). CDR1 is SGHNT, CDR2 YENEEA, per germline. The V end lost 3 bases, the J end lost 5 bases, and 10 bases lay between the germline ends. CDR3 length: 14 residues. DNA for the CDR3: TGTGCCAGCAGCTTCGGCGGGACAACCGGGGAGCTGTTTTTT. The encoded protein is CASSFGGTTGELFF.

This clonotype was recorded a few times. The rearrangement uses TRBV6-5 and TRBJ2-3; 10 bases map to TRBD2. Germline V gene lookup returns CDR1 MNHEY and CDR2 SVGAGI. The CDR3 spans 17 residues. The J segment lost 0 bases and the V segment lost 0 bases, leaving 3 bases of the junction unmatched. CDR3 sequence reads: CASSYSEAGGSTDTQYF. CDR3 bases: TGTGCCAGCAGTTACTCGGAAGCGGGAGGGAGCACAGATACGCAGTATTTT.

This clonotype has a handful of counts. The chain recombines TRBV5-1 with TRBJ2-5; TRBD2 matches 9 bases. The length of the CDR3 is 18 residues. Germline V lookup: CDR1 SGHRS, CDR2 YFSETQ. V was clipped by 6 bases and J by 4 bases; unmatched bases: 19. As DNA, the CDR3 is TGCGCCAGCATCCCTACTCAAGCGGGAGGCCCTTCTCGAGAGACCCAGTACTTC. Translated, it gives CASIPTQAGGPSRETQYF.

This clonotype was seen repeatedly, ten times or more. The chain combines TRBV5-6 with TRBJ2-7, with TRBD1 matching 12 bases. CDR3 length: 16 amino acids. Germline-derived CDR1 and CDR2 are SGHDT and YYEEEE. V trimming: 2 bases; J trimming: 5 bases; junction bases outside the gene matches: 8. The CDR3 spells CASSFRDRGLPDEQYF. The CDR3 DNA follows: TGTGCCAGCAGCTTCCGGGACAGGGGGCTCCCTGACGAGCAGTACTTC.

The table lists this clonotype with a few counts. The V call is TRBV4-3, the J call TRBJ1-2; D perhaps matches TRBD1 (5 bases). The CDR3 consists of 15 residues. The V gene's germline CDR1 is LGHNA and CDR2 YSLEER. Trimming shortened V by 6 bases and J by 7 bases, and 21 bases separated the two germline ends. CDR3 residues: CASRHMGDFVGGYTF. CDR3 coding DNA: TGCGCCAGCAGGCACATGGGGGATTTTGTGGGTGGCTACACCTTC.

There are a few counts of this clonotype. The chain joins TRBV29-1 to TRBJ2-7; D possibly corresponds to TRBD1 (6 bases). The CDR3 covers 13 residues. With 6 bases removed from V and 2 bases from J, the gap between germline ends came to 14 bases. Per germline, CDR1 SQVTM and CDR2 ANQGSEA. CDR3 nucleotide sequence: TGCAGCGTCACCGACAGGAGACCCTACGAGCAGTACTTC. Its protein product is CSVTDRRPYEQYF.

V and J are TRBV27 and TRBJ2-1; TRBD1 agrees at 7 bases. The ends lost 4 bases at V and 1 base at J; junction bases unmatched: 7. Germline V gene lookup returns CDR1 MNHEY and CDR2 SMNVEV (reference sequence). This CDR3 is 16 amino acids long. CDR3 region: CASSSKTGPSYNEQFF. The CDR3 DNA sequence: TGTGCCAGCAGTTCCAAGACAGGGCCATCCTACAATGAGCAGTTCTTC.

The chain employs TRBV20-1 and TRBJ2-5, with 15 positions matching TRBD2. CDR1 and CDR2 (germline): DFQATT, SNEGSKA (reference sequence). V was clipped by 1 base and J by 5 bases; unmatched bases: 17. The CDR3 is made up of 20 amino acids. This chain's CDR3 is CSARGPDIGLAGGPGETQYF. As DNA, the CDR3 is TGCAGTGCTAGAGGGCCGGACATCGGACTAGCGGGAGGGCCGGGGGAGACCCAGTACTTC.

The chain has TRBV11-2 and TRBJ2-3; 9 bases line up with TRBD2. V dropped 4 bases and J dropped 0; count of bases not matched to a gene: 11. CDR3 size: 18 residues. Per germline, CDR1 SGHAT and CDR2 FQNNGV. This CDR3 is CASSSPLKREVSTDTQYF. For the CDR3, the DNA is TGTGCCAGCAGCTCCCCGTTGAAGCGGGAGGTTAGCACAGATACGCAGTATTTT.

Only a few counts were recorded for this clonotype. The rearrangement uses TRBV6-1 and TRBJ2-6; D is unresolved. V lost 0 bases and J 0 bases, leaving 9 bases between the germline ends. This CDR3 has 17 amino acids. Germline V gene data show CDR1 as MNHNS and CDR2 as SASEGT. The CDR3 spells CASSEAAGSSGANVLTF. CDR3 in DNA: TGTGCCAGCAGTGAAGCAGCAGGCTCCTCTGGGGCCAACGTCCTGACTTTC.

This clonotype was detected only a few times. V usage is TRBV7-2 and J usage is TRBJ1-2, with D tentatively TRBD1 (5 bases). This CDR3 is built from 13 residues. V was clipped by 6 bases and J by 7 bases, with 15 bases between them. In germline, CDR1 is SGHTA, CDR2 FQGNSA. The CDR3, as DNA: TGTGCCAGCAGGGGCGCCAGGGACTTTGGCTACACCTTC. It encodes CASRGARDFGYTF.